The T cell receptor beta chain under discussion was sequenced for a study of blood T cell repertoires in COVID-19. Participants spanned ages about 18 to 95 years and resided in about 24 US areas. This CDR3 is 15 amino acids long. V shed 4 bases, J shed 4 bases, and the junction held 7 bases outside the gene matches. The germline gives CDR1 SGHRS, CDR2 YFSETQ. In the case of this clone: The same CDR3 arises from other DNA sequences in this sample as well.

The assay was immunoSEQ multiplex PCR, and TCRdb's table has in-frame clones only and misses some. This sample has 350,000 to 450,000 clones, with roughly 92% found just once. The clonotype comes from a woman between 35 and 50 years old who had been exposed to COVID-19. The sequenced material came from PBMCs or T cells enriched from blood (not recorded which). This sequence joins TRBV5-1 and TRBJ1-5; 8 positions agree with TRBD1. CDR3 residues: CASSLDRGPNQPQHF. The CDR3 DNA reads TGCGCCAGCAGCCTAGACAGGGGCCCTAATCAGCCCCAGCATTTT.